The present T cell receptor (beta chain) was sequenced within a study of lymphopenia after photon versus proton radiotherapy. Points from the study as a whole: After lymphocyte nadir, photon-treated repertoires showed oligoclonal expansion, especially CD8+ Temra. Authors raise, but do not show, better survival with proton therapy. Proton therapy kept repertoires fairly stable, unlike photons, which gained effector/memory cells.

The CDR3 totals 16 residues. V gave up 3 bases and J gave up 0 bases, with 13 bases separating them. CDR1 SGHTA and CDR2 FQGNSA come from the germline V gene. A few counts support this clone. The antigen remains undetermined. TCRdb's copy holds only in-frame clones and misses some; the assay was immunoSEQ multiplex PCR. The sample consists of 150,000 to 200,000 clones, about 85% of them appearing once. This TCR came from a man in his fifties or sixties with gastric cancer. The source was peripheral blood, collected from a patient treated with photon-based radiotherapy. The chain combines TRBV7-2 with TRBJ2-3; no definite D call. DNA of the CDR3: TGTGCCAGCAGCTTCCACGGCGGCCTTAGCACAGATACGCAGTATTTT. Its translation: CASSFHGGLSTDTQYF.